These T cell receptor beta chains were read from a single sample in a study of T cell repertoires in cytomegalovirus infection. MiXCR, run by TCRdb on the reads, gives a single entry per CDR3 protein. This sample carries around 100,000 distinct CDR3 sequences, around 45% of them seen once, and the ten largest clones take roughly 70%. These TCRs are of unknown antigen specificity. The sequencing used CD8+ T cells from cultured PBMCs, collected from culture after CMV antigen stimulation. These TCRs come from a human donor in good health (CMV status not recorded). Some clones in this sample may be carry-over from other donors' samples. Both conserved end residues are part of each CDR3. D genes are given only for firm matches. The size entry is marked missing in some rows and otherwise reads once, few, many or a size class.

V gene	J gene	clone size	CDR3 length	D gene	CDR3 DNA	CDR3 protein
TRBV12-3/TRBV12-4	TRBJ2-7	few	12	TRBD1	TGTGCCAGCAGTTTGACAGGGGAGGAGCAGTACTTC	CASSLTGEEQYF
TRBV4-1	TRBJ1-4	-	17	-	TGCGCCAGCAGCAAAACTCCTGCAGAGTTCGTTGATGAAAAACTGTTTTTT	CASSKTPAEFVDEKLFF
TRBV6-5	TRBJ1-5	-	10	-	TGTGCCAGTGGCAATCAGCCCCAGCATTTT	CASGNQPQHF
TRBV29-1	TRBJ2-1	-	14	-	TGCAGCGTTGATTTACAGGGTGCCTACAATGAGCAGTTCTTC	CSVDLQGAYNEQFF
TRBV7-3	TRBJ2-2	-	11	-	TGTGCCAGCAGCTACGGCGGGGAGCTGTTTTTT	CASSYGGELFF
TRBV5-1	TRBJ1-1	few	13	TRBD1	TGCGCCAGCAGCCTCCCCACAGGGGCAGAAGCTTTCTTT	CASSLPTGAEAFF
TRBV12-3/TRBV12-4	TRBJ2-7	few	14	-	TGTGCCAGCAGTGCCTACGGGGCTTCCTACGAGCAGTACTTC	CASSAYGASYEQYF
TRBV9	TRBJ2-3	-	15	-	TGTGCCAGCAGCGTAGACAGTGTTGGTGGAGATACGCAGTATTTT	CASSVDSVGGDTQYF
TRBV12-3/TRBV12-4	TRBJ1-2	-	14	-	TGTGCCAGCAGTTTACGGCTTCTTAACTATGGCTACACCTTC	CASSLRLLNYGYTF
TRBV20-1	TRBJ2-1	-	13	-	TGCAGTGCTAGTGGGGGGACCATCAATGAGCAGTTCTTC	CSASGGTINEQFF
TRBV6-1	TRBJ2-1	-	15	-	TGTGCCAGCAGTGACGAGTTTCCCCTCATCCATGAGCAGTTCTTC	CASSDEFPLIHEQFF
TRBV7-3	TRBJ1-2	few	13	TRBD1	TGTGCCAGCAGCCGACAGGGGAACTATGGCTACACCTTC	CASSRQGNYGYTF
TRBV27	TRBJ2-5	few	15	-	TGTGCCAGCTCTATAGCATGGGGGGGCGAGGAGACCCAGTACTTC	CASSIAWGGEETQYF
TRBV4-1	TRBJ1-4	-	14	TRBD1	TGCGCCAGCAGCCTCGGGACAGGGGCGGAAAAACTGTTTTTT	CASSLGTGAEKLFF